These T cell receptor beta chains were read from a single sample in a study of blood T cells in healthy people across ages. One entry per CDR3 protein results from TCRdb running MiXCR on the 5' RACE reads. The profile shows 850,000 to 1,000,000 distinct CDR3 sequences, 40% to 60% of them singletons. Sequencing was performed on blood. The source is a man aged 30 to 45 in good health. The CDR3 runs from the conserved cysteine through the conserved F or W. Each record gives: D gene, clone size, V gene, J gene, CDR3 DNA, CDR3 protein. A D gene is named only where the DNA matches it firmly. Some rows mark clone size as missing; the rest say once, few, many or name a class of expanded clone.

>-|-|TRBV5-1|TRBJ2-7
TGCGCCAGCAGCTTTTCACTGAACTCCTACGAGCAGTACTTC
CASSFSLNSYEQYF
>-|-|TRBV3-1|TRBJ1-2
TGTGCCAGCAGCCAAGATGATATAGGAGGTGAAGACTATGGCTACACCTTC
CASSQDDIGGEDYGYTF
>TRBD1|few|TRBV19|TRBJ1-4
TGTGCCAGTAGGCCGGGACAGCGGAATGAAAAACTGTTTTTT
CASRPGQRNEKLFF
>-|-|TRBV6-5|TRBJ2-6
TGTGCCAGCAGTTACAGTTCAGGGTTTGCCTCTGGGGCCAACGTCCTGACTTTC
CASSYSSGFASGANVLTF
>TRBD2|few|TRBV11-2|TRBJ2-7
TGTGCCAGCAGCGGGCTCCCGGGACTAGTTTACGAGCAGTACTTC
CASSGLPGLVYEQYF
>-|few|TRBV6-4|TRBJ2-1
TGTGCCAGCAGTGTAGAGGGGAACACTGAGCAGTTCTTC
CASSVEGNTEQFF
>-|few|TRBV7-2|TRBJ2-3
TGTGCCAGCAGCTTCGGCAGCATGAATACGCAGTATTTT
CASSFGSMNTQYF
>-|many|TRBV12-3/TRBV12-4|TRBJ1-5
TGTGCCAGCAGTTTATCGGCAGGGCCGGCTCCCCAGCATTTT
CASSLSAGPAPQHF
>TRBD1|few|TRBV12-3/TRBV12-4|TRBJ2-1
TGTGCCAGCAGTTTGGGGACAGGTAGCAATGAGCAGTTCTTC
CASSLGTGSNEQFF
>-|few|TRBV29-1|TRBJ2-7
TGCAGCGCCGCGACAGCCAACTCCTACGAGCAGTACTTC
CSAATANSYEQYF
>-|-|TRBV5-6|TRBJ2-7
TGTGCCAGCAGCCCCCTTAATAGGTACGAGCAGTACTTC
CASSPLNRYEQYF
>-|many|TRBV12-3/TRBV12-4|TRBJ2-5
TGTGCCAGCAGTTTAGGGGCAGGCTCCGAGACCCAGTACTTC
CASSLGAGSETQYF
>-|-|TRBV4-2|TRBJ2-5
TGTGCCAGCAGCCAAGATCTGAAAGGAAAAGAGACCCAGTACTTC
CASSQDLKGKETQYF
>-|-|TRBV11-1|TRBJ2-3
TGTGCCAGCAGCCCAGCAGGACTTGGCACAGATACGCAGTATTTT
CASSPAGLGTDTQYF
>TRBD1|-|TRBV20-1|TRBJ2-3
TGCAGTGCTCGGGACAGGGGTTTCACAGATACGCAGTTTTTT
CSARDRGFTDTQFF
>-|-|TRBV5-1|TRBJ1-2
TGCGCCAGCAGCTCTGGCGGGCGGCTCTATGGCTACACCTTC
CASSSGGRLYGYTF
>-|few|TRBV9|TRBJ1-4
TGTGCCAGCAGCGTAGCTCGGGGGCAGGCGGAACTGTTTTTT
CASSVARGQAELFF
>TRBD2|-|TRBV11-3|TRBJ2-7
TGTGCCAGCAGCTTAGCCCCGGGGGGGAACAATGAGCAGTACTTC
CASSLAPGGNNEQYF
>-|many|TRBV11-2|TRBJ2-5
TGTGCCAGCAGCGTACGACTACAAGAGACCCAGTACTTC
CASSVRLQETQYF
>-|-|TRBV4-3|TRBJ2-1
TGCGCCAGCAGCCTCCTCGTACCGGGGGCCTACAATGAGCAGTTCTTC
CASSLLVPGAYNEQFF
>TRBD2|-|TRBV10-1|TRBJ2-2
TGCGCCAGCAGTGGAGCGGGGCTTACCGGGGAGCTGTTTTTT
CASSGAGLTGELFF
>-|once|TRBV12-3/TRBV12-4|TRBJ1-5
TGTGCCAGCAGTACGGCGGGGGGACAGCCCCAGCATTTT
CASSTAGGQPQHF
>TRBD1|-|TRBV5-1|TRBJ1-3
TGCGCCAGCAGCGGATCCGGGACAGAAAACACCATATATTTT
CASSGSGTENTIYF
>TRBD2|-|TRBV5-1|TRBJ2-1
TGCGCCAGCATGGGACTAGCGTCTGAGCAGTTCTTC
CASMGLASEQFF
>-|-|TRBV12-3/TRBV12-4|TRBJ2-6
TGTGCCAGCAGTTTAAGCTATGGGGCCAACGTCCTGACTTTC
CASSLSYGANVLTF
>-|-|TRBV7-9|TRBJ2-1
TGTGTCAGCAGCTTGCGGTCCGGGAATGAGCAGTTCTTC
CVSSLRSGNEQFF
>TRBD2|-|TRBV20-1|TRBJ2-1
TGCAGTGCAATGACCGGGACTAGCACCTACAATGAGCAGTTCTTC
CSAMTGTSTYNEQFF
>-|-|TRBV7-8|TRBJ2-1
TGTGCCAGCAGCTTATCGGCAGGGTACAATGAGCAGTTCTTC
CASSLSAGYNEQFF
>TRBD1|few|TRBV6-5|TRBJ1-4
TGTGCCAGCAGAACACCCGGACAGGGGGTTGAAAAACTGTTTTTT
CASRTPGQGVEKLFF
>-|-|TRBV9|TRBJ1-2
TGTGCCAGCAGGGTAGGTGCAGAGTCTAACTATGGCTACACCTTC
CASRVGAESNYGYTF
>-|few|TRBV3-1|TRBJ2-3
TGTGCCAGCAGCCCGAGGACCGGAGATACGCAGTATTTT
CASSPRTGDTQYF
>-|-|TRBV20-1|TRBJ2-7
TGCAGTGCCCGACGGAGCGGCAATGAGCAGTACTTC
CSARRSGNEQYF
>-|few|TRBV28|TRBJ2-7
TGTGCCAGCAGTTTCAGAGGCCCCGAGCAGTACTTC
CASSFRGPEQYF
>-|-|TRBV29-1|TRBJ2-7
TGCAGCGTTTGGTTGTCGGGCAGGTCCTCCTACGAGCAGTACTTC
CSVWLSGRSSYEQYF
>TRBD2|-|TRBV6-1|TRBJ2-3
TGTGCCAGCACCGAAAGGGCTAGCGGGGCCCGCACAGATACGCAGTATTTT
CASTERASGARTDTQYF
>-|many|TRBV12-3/TRBV12-4|TRBJ1-2
TGTGCCAGCAGTTTCATTACATCCTATGGCTACACCTTC
CASSFITSYGYTF
>TRBD1|few|TRBV20-1|TRBJ1-5
TGCAGTGCTATTCCGGGACAGGGCTATCAGCCCCAGCATTTT
CSAIPGQGYQPQHF
>TRBD2|-|TRBV7-9|TRBJ2-7
TGTGCCAGCAGTTCCCTAGGGGGACTAGCAGCCTACGAGCAGTACTTC
CASSSLGGLAAYEQYF
>-|few|TRBV20-1|TRBJ2-3
TGCAGTGCTGGACAGTTCACAGATACGCAGTATTTT
CSAGQFTDTQYF
>TRBD1|few|TRBV7-2|TRBJ2-3
TGTGCCAGCAGCTTAGTTCCGGGACAGGTGTCTAATACGCAGTATTTT
CASSLVPGQVSNTQYF
>-|-|TRBV28|TRBJ2-5
TGTGCCAGCAGTTTGCCTGCCCAAGAGACCCAGTACTTC
CASSLPAQETQYF
>-|few|TRBV27|TRBJ2-4
TGTGCCAGCAAGAGTACAGGGGCCAAAAACATTCAGTACTTC
CASKSTGAKNIQYF
>-|-|TRBV30|TRBJ1-2
TGTGCCTGGAGTTGGGCTACTCCGGTAGGCTACACCTTC
CAWSWATPVGYTF
>TRBD1|many|TRBV6-2/TRBV6-3|TRBJ2-7
TGTGCCAGCAGTTACGGACAGGTTTTCCCCTACGAGCAGTACTTC
CASSYGQVFPYEQYF
>-|many|TRBV3-1|TRBJ1-3
TGTGCCAGCAGCAAGTTATCTGGAAACACCATATATTTT
CASSKLSGNTIYF
>-|-|TRBV13|TRBJ2-5
TGTGCCAGCAGCCGTAGGACCCAGGGGTACCAAGAGACCCAGTACTTC
CASSRRTQGYQETQYF
>-|-|TRBV5-1|TRBJ1-1
TGCGCCAGCAGCTTGGTCGCAGACCTGAACACTGAAGCTTTCTTT
CASSLVADLNTEAFF
>-|-|TRBV2|TRBJ2-5
TGTGCCAGCAGCAAGGATACTCGGGGGCACAATGAGCAGTACTTC
CASSKDTRGHNEQYF
>-|few|TRBV11-1|TRBJ2-7
TGTGCCAGCACCGACCCTCAAGGTAGGGGGGAGCAGTACTTC
CASTDPQGRGEQYF
>TRBD2|-|TRBV27|TRBJ2-3
TGTGCCAGCAGTTTATCGAAGGGAGGAGCGGGGGACACAGATACGCAGTATTTT
CASSLSKGGAGDTDTQYF
>TRBD2|few|TRBV6-5|TRBJ2-3
TGTGCCAGCAGGCAAATTAGCGGGGGTAGCACAGATACGCAGTATTTT
CASRQISGGSTDTQYF
>TRBD1|few|TRBV6-2/TRBV6-3|TRBJ1-5
TGTGCCAGCAGCCTTCGCGGACAGGGCGCTAGAGGTCATAGCAATCAGCCCCAGCATTTT
CASSLRGQGARGHSNQPQHF
>TRBD1|few|TRBV12-5|TRBJ1-2
TGTGCTAGTGGTTCTACAGGGGGCTATGGCTACACCTTC
CASGSTGGYGYTF
>-|once|TRBV6-6|TRBJ1-4
TGTGCCAGCAGTAGCGGGAAAGGCTGGGAAAAACTGTTTTTT
CASSSGKGWEKLFF
>-|-|TRBV7-9|TRBJ2-3
TGTGCCAGCAGCTTAATTGAGGTGTCCTACGATACGCAGTATTTT
CASSLIEVSYDTQYF